This TCR beta chain was documented in a study of blood T cell repertoires in COVID-19. Turning to the study itself: Samples representing acute and convalescent COVID-19 were sourced from the United States, Italy and Spain. The analysed material was cDNA or gDNA that came from T cells, B-cell-depleted T cells, or PBMCs.

Trimming cost V 4 bases and J 3 bases; bases outside gene matches: 5. The CDR3 has 14 amino acids. CDR1 and CDR2 from the germline V gene are MNHEY and SMNVEV (reference sequence). In the study's own analysis: Amplification from reference gene primers served as the basis for estimated nucleated cell counts. Clones were read by immunoSEQ multiplex PCR, and TCRdb kept only the in-frame ones, dropping some. The D gene and trimming were derived from the DNA, and the V and J assignments and clone size from that table. Seen here are 110,000 to 150,000 clones, roughly 78% observed once, and the top ten hold approximately 6%.

The chain uses TRBV27 and TRBJ2-7, with 8 nucleotides matching TRBD1. This TCR was recovered from a woman aged 50 to 60 who had recovered from COVID-19. Sequencing was carried out using PBMCs or T cells enriched from blood (not recorded which). Written as DNA, the CDR3 is TGTGCCAGCAGTTATCGGACAGGGCACTACGAGCAGTACGTC. Translating it yields CASSYRTGHYEQYV.